Shown below are 9 T cell receptor beta chains from a single sample sequenced in a study of shared clonotypes between healthy human individuals. The table came from immunoSEQ multiplex PCR; TCRdb's copy has only in-frame clones and leaves some out. Of under 2,500,000 clones listed, approximately 94% were seen once; the top ten hold 0.13%. Sequenced input: naive CD4+ T cells sorted from blood. Subset here: CD45RA+ positively selected. These receptors were collected from a man aged 18 to 29 in good health.

To note about this clone: This specimen includes other DNA sequences encoding the same CDR3. The V call is TRBV5-4, the J call TRBJ1-3, with D perhaps TRBD1 (6 bases). With 3 bases removed from V and 4 bases from J, the gap between germline ends came to 11 bases. Germline values: CDR1 SGHNT, CDR2 YYREEE (reference sequence). The CDR3 consists of 14 residues. CDR3 sequence: CASSSPGAGNTIYF. In DNA, the CDR3 is TGTGCCAGCAGCTCTCCAGGGGCCGGAAACACCATATATTTT. The complete variable domain, with remaining parts taken from reference TRBV5-4 and TRBJ1-3, reads ETGVTQSPTHLIKTRGQQVTLRCSSQSGHNTVSWYQQALGQGPQFIFQYYREEENGRGNFPPRFSGLQFPNYSSELNVNALELDDSALYLCASSSPGAGNTIYFGEGSWLTVV.

The CDR3 loop reads CASSQERGGRTDTQYF. CDR3 coding DNA: TGCGCCAGCAGCCAAGAACGTGGGGGGCGCACAGATACGCAGTATTTT. The chain carries TRBV4-3 and TRBJ2-3, with D possibly being TRBD1 or TRBD2 (6 bases each). Germline CDR1 reads LGHNA; CDR2 reads YSLEER. V gave up 0 bases and J gave up 1 base, with 11 bases separating them. There are 16 residues in the CDR3.

The chain uses TRBV11-2 and TRBJ2-7; D gene ambiguous. The CDR3 runs to 13 residues. Trimming cost V 6 bases and J 5 bases, with 14 bases left between them. Germline V gives CDR1 SGHAT, CDR2 FQNNGV. The CDR3 is CASRANPGDEQYF. CDR3 DNA: TGTGCCAGCAGGGCAAATCCGGGCGACGAGCAGTACTTC.

About this clone itself: The sample carries other DNA sequences with the same CDR3. The V and J genes are TRBV27 and TRBJ2-3; D is possibly TRBD1 (5 bases). Trimming took 2 bases from V and 3 from J, leaving 9 bases between them. The CDR3 contains 14 residues. The germline CDR1 and CDR2 sequences are MNHEY and SMNVEV (reference sequence). The CDR3, as DNA: TGTGCCAGCAGTTTAGGACAAGTGACAGATACGCAGTATTTT. It translates to CASSLGQVTDTQYF.

The rearrangement uses TRBV9 and TRBJ2-4, with a tentative D call TRBD2 (5 bases). Germline V lookup: CDR1 SGDLS, CDR2 YYNGEE. V was shortened by 4 bases and J by 8 bases, with 16 bases between the two germline ends. The CDR3 runs 14 residues. CDR3 protein: CASSPPLQEDIQYF. CDR3 in DNA: TGTGCCAGCAGCCCCCCCCTGCAGGAGGACATTCAGTACTTC.

The chain couples TRBV18 to TRBJ2-2; 14 positions agree with TRBD2. The J segment lost 3 bases and the V segment lost 3 bases, leaving 3 bases of the junction unmatched. Germline V gives CDR1 KGHSH, CDR2 LQKENI. The CDR3 is 17 amino acids. The CDR3 coding sequence is TGTGCCAGCTCACCGAGACTAGCGGGAGGGGACACCGGGGAGCTGTTTTTT. Protein: CASSPRLAGGDTGELFF.

V and J are TRBV20-1 and TRBJ1-1; no firm D call. There are 11 residues in the CDR3. The germline V and J ends were trimmed by 4 bases and 3 bases, with 6 bases remaining between them. Germline assignment: CDR1 DFQATT and CDR2 SNEGSKA (reference sequence). The CDR3 region is CSAIRDTEAFF. CDR3 DNA sequence: TGCAGTGCTATTAGAGACACTGAAGCTTTCTTT.

The chain recombines TRBV5-1 with TRBJ2-7, with TRBD1 as a possible D gene (6 bases). From germline, CDR1 is SGHRS and CDR2 YFSETQ. The V gene lost 4 bases and the J gene lost 5 bases, with 13 bases spanning the gap. CDR3 length: 13 amino acids. The DNA for the CDR3 is TGCGCCAGCAGCGTTACAGGGTACGACGAGCAGTACTTC. Its protein is CASSVTGYDEQYF.

V and J are TRBV14 and TRBJ2-5; D ambiguous. From germline, CDR1 is SGHDN and CDR2 FVKESK. V dropped 0 bases and J dropped 5 bases, with 13 bases sitting between them. CDR3 size: 15 residues. The CDR3 reads CASSQERNIWETQYF. CDR3 bases: TGTGCCAGCAGCCAAGAGAGGAACATTTGGGAGACCCAGTACTTC.